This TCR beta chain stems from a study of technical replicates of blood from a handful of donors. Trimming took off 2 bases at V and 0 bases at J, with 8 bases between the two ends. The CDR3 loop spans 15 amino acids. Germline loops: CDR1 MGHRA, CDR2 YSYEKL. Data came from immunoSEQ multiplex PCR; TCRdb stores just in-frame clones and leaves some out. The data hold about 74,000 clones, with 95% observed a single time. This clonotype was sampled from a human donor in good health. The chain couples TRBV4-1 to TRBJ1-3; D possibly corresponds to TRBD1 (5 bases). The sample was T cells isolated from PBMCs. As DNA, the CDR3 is TGCGCCAGCAGCCAATCAGGGTCCTCTGGAAACACCATATATTTT. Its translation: CASSQSGSSGNTIYF.